This TCR beta chain was observed in a study of cytotoxic CD8 clonotypes in ibrutinib-treated CLL. Study context: Patients: around 11 relapsed/refractory, 15 treatment-naive, some 18 IGHV unmutated. Collecting the response samples happened after a median 12 months of treatment, with a range of 6 to 36.

As for this clone: The antigen is unknown.

Germline assignment: CDR1 SGHTA and CDR2 FQGTGA. This CDR3 contains 15 residues. The V gene lost 2 bases and the J gene lost 4 bases, with 14 bases spanning the gap. Assay used: immunoSEQ multiplex PCR; TCRdb lists only in-frame clones, some missing. The repertoire includes around 70,000 clones, over 75% of them detected once, and 2.5% to 3.5% sits in the top ten. Whole-study results and caveats: Clonality was elevated at ibrutinib response and had returned toward baseline at progression.

This TCR was recovered from a human donor with chronic lymphocytic leukemia. The sequences come from PBMCs, collected after 12 months of ibrutinib treatment. This sequence joins TRBV7-3 and TRBJ2-5; D gene uncertain. The CDR3 DNA reads TGTGCCAGCAGCTTAGAGGTCCTTGAGAGAGAGACCCAGTACTTC. Translated, it gives CASSLEVLERETQYF.